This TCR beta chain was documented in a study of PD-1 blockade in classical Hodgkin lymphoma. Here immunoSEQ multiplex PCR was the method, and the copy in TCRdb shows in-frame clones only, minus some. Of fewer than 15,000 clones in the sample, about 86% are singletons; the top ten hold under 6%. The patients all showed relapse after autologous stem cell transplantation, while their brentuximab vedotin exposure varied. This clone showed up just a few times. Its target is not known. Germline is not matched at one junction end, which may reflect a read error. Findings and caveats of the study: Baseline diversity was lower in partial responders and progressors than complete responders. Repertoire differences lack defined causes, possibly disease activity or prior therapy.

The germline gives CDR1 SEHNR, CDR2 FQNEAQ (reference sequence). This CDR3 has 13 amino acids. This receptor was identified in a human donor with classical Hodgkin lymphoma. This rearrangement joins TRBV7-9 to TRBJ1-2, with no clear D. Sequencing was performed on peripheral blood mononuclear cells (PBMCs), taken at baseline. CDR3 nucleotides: TGTGCCAGCACCTTAACGGGATCCTATGGCTACACCTTC. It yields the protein CASTLTGSYGYTF.